This entry describes one T cell receptor beta chain. This record belongs to a study of blood T cell repertoires in COVID-19. Study as a whole: The United States, Italy and Spain supplied acute and convalescent COVID-19 samples. T cells, B-cell-depleted T cells, or PBMCs provided the cDNA or gDNA that served as material.

Authors' data handling: Cell counts per sample came from amplifying reference gene primers. Using immunoSEQ multiplex PCR, the repertoire was profiled, and TCRdb retains in-frame clones only, with some absent. V and J calls and clone size are as listed in that table; D and trimming were resolved from the DNA. Of 140,000 to 150,000 clones detected, more than 80% appear once; the ten largest clones hold around 3.3%. The trim removed 0 bases at V and 5 bases at J, leaving 3 bases unmatched. CDR1 and CDR2 (germline): SGHDT, YYEEEE. There are 15 residues in the CDR3. The chain links TRBV5-6 to TRBJ2-5, with TRBD2 identical over 11 bases. The source material was peripheral blood. The clonotype originates from a woman in her sixties with active COVID-19. CDR3 sequence (DNA): TGTGCCAGCAGCTTGGTGGCTAGCGGGAGGGAGACCCAGTACTTC. Translated, it gives CASSLVASGRETQYF.